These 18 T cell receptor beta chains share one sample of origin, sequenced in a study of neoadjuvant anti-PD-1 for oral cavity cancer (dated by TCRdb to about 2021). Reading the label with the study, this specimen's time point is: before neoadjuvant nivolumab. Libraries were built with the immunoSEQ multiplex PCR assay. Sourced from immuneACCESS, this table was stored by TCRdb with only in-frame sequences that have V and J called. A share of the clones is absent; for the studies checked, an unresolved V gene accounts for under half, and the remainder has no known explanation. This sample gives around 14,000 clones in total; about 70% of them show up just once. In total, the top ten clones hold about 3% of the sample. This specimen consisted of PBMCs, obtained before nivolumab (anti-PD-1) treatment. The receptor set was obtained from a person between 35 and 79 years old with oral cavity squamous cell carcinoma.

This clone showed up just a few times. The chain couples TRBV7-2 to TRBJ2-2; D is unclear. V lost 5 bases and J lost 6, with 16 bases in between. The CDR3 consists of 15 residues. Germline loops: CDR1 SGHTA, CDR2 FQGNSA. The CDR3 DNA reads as TGTGCCAGCAGCCAGACCACCACCGCGGCCGGGGAGCTGTTTTTT. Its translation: CASSQTTTAAGELFF.

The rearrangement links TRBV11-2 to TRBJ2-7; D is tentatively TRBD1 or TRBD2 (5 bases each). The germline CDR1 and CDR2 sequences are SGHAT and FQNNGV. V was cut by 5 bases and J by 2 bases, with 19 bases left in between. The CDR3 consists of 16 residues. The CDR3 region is CASSRIQGSGPYEQYF. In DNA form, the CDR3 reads TGTGCCAGCAGCCGGATTCAGGGAAGCGGTCCCTACGAGCAGTACTTC.

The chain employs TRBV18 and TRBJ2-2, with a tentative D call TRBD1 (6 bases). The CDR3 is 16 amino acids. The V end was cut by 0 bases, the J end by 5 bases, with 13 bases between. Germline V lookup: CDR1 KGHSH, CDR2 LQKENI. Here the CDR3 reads CASSPPWGRRTGELFF. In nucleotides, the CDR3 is TGTGCCAGCTCACCACCGTGGGGGCGCAGAACCGGGGAGCTGTTTTTT.

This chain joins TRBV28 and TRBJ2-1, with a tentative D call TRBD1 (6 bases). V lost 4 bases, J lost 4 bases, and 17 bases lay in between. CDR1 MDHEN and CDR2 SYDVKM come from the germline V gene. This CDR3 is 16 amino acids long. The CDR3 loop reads CASSSLTRGLYNEQFF. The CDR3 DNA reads TGTGCCAGCAGTTCTCTTACCAGGGGCCTTTACAATGAGCAGTTCTTC. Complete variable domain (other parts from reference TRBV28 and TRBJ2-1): DVKVTQSSRYLVKRTGEKVFLECVQDMDHENMFWYRQDPGLGLRLIYFSYDVKMKEKGDIPEGYSVSREKKERFSLILESASTNQTSMYLCASSSLTRGLYNEQFFGPGTRLTVL.

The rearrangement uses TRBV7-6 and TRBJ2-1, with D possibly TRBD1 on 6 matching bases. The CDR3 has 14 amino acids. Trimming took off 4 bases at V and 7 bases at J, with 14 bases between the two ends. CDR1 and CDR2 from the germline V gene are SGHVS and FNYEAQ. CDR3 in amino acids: CASSSRRGGNEQFF. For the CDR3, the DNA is TGTGCCAGCAGCTCTCGCCGAGGGGGAAATGAGCAGTTCTTC. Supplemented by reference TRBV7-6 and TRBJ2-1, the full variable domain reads GAGVSQSPRYKVTKRGQDVALRCDPISGHVSLYWYRQALGQGPEFLTYFNYEAQQDKSGLPNDRFSAERPEGSISTLTIQRTEQRDSAMYRCASSSRRGGNEQFFGPGTRLTVL.

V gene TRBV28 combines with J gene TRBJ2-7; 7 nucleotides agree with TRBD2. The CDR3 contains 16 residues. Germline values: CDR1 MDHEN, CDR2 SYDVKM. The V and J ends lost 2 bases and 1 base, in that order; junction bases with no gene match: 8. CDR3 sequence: CASSLVSLAPSYEQYF. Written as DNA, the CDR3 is TGTGCCAGCAGTTTAGTATCACTAGCGCCTTCCTACGAGCAGTACTTC.

CDR3 in DNA: TGTGCCAGCAGCCTGGACAGGGCAGAGACCCAGTACTTC. Its protein is CASSLDRAETQYF. The chain joins TRBV5-4 to TRBJ2-5, with 8 bases lining up with TRBD1. The V gene's germline CDR1 is SGHNT and CDR2 YYREEE (reference sequence). Germline trimming cut 4 bases from V and 4 bases from J; bases unmatched to any gene: 3. This CDR3 contains 13 residues.

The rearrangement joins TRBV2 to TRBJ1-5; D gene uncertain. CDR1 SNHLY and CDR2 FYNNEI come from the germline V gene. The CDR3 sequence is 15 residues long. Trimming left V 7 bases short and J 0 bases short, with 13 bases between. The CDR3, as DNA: TGTGCCAGCAACCGGGTAGGCGGTAGCAATCAGCCCCAGCATTTT. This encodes CASNRVGGSNQPQHF.

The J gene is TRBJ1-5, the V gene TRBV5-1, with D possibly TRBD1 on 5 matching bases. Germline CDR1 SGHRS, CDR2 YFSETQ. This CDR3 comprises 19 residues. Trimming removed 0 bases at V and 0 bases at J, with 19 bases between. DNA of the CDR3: TGCGCCAGCAGCTTGGCCCCCGCAGGGTCGACGGATAGCAATCAGCCCCAGCATTTT. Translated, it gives CASSLAPAGSTDSNQPQHF.

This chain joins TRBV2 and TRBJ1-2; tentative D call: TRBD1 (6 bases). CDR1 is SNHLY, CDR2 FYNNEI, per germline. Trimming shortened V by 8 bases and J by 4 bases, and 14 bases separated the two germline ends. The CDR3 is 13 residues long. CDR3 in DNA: TGTGCCAGCTCTGGGGGGGCATTCTATGGCTACACCTTC. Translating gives CASSGGAFYGYTF.

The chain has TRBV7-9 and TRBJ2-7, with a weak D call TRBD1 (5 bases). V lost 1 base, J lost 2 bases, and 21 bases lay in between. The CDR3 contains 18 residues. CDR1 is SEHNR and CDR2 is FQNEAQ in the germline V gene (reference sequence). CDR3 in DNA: TGTGCCAGCAGCTTAGGATCCTTAGGCCGGTCAGGGCCCTACGAGCAGTACTTC. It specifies CASSLGSLGRSGPYEQYF.

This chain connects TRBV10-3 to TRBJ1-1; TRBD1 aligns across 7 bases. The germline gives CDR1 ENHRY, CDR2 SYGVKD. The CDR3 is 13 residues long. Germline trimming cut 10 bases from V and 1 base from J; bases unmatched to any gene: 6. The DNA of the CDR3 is TGTGCCACAAAAGGACAGGCGAACACTGAAGCTTTCTTT. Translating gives CATKGQANTEAFF.

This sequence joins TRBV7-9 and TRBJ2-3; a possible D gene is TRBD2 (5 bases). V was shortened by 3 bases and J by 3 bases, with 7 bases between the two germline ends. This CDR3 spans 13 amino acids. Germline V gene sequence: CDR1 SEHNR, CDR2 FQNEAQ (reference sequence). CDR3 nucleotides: TGTGCCAGCAGCTTTAGGGAGACAGATACGCAGTATTTT. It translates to CASSFRETDTQYF. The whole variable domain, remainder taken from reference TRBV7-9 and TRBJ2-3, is DTGVSQNPRHKITKRGQNVTFRCDPISEHNRLYWYRQTLGQGPEFLTYFQNEAQLEKSRLLSDRFSAERPKGSFSTLEIQRTEQGDSAMYLCASSFRETDTQYFGPGTRLTVL.

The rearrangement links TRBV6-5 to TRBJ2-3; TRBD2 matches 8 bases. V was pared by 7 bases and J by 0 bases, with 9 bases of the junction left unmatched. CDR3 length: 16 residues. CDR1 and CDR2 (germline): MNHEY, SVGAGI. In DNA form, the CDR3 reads TGTGCCAGCACATACTCGACTAGCGCGAGCACAGATACGCAGTATTTT. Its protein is CASTYSTSASTDTQYF.

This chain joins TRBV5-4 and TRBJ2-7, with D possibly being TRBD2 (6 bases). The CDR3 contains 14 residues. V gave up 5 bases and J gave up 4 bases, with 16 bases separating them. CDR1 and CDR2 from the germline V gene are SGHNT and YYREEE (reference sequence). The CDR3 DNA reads TGTGCCAGCAGTAGAGACATAGCGGCTTACGAGCAGTACTTC. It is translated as CASSRDIAAYEQYF.

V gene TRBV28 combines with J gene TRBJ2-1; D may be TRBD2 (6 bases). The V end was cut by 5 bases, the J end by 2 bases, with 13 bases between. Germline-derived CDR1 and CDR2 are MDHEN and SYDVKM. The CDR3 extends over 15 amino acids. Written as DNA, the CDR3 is TGTGCCAGCAGTCCCCCCGGCGGGGCCTACAATGAGCAGTTCTTC. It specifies CASSPPGGAYNEQFF.

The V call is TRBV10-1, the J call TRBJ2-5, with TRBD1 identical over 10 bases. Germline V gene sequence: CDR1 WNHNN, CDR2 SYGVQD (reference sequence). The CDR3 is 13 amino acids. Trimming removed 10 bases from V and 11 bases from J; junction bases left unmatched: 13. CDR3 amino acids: CATQPGQGRRQYF. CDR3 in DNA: TGCGCCACCCAACCGGGACAGGGGCGACGACAGTACTTC.

Here the CDR3 DNA reads TGCGCCAGCAGCGAAAGACAGGGCCGGGGCTACACCTTC. Residues: CASSERQGRGYTF. The genes are TRBV10-1 and TRBJ1-2, with 7 bases that match TRBD1. J lost 8 bases, V lost 6 bases, and 9 bases had no gene match. CDR1 and CDR2 from the germline V gene are WNHNN and SYGVQD (reference sequence). The CDR3 length is 13 residues.